This entry lists 15 T cell receptor beta chains sequenced from one sample in a study of T cell changes during pregnancy in multiple sclerosis. Sequencing was performed with immunoSEQ multiplex PCR; in TCRdb, only in-frame clones are kept and a portion is missing. The sample records approximately 44,000 clones, more than 90% being singletons. The sequenced sample was CD4+ T cells from peripheral blood mononuclear cells, obtained in the second trimester of pregnancy. These receptors all come from a female donor in good health, enrolled as a control in a pregnancy study.

This chain links TRBV11-2 with TRBJ2-7; 9 bases map to TRBD1. Germline V gives CDR1 SGHAT, CDR2 FQNNGV. The trim removed 2 bases at V and 1 base at J, leaving 3 bases unmatched. This CDR3 comprises 15 residues. CDR3 amino acids: CASSLYGQGSYEQYF. In DNA form, the CDR3 reads TGTGCCAGCAGCTTATATGGACAGGGGTCCTACGAGCAGTACTTC.

The V call is TRBV25-1, the J call TRBJ2-2; possible D gene TRBD1, 6 bases. V gave up 1 base and J gave up 7 bases, with 16 bases separating them. This CDR3 is built from 16 residues. CDR1 and CDR2 from the germline V gene are MGHDK and SYGVNS. The CDR3 region is CASSEWGGGSLGELFF. As DNA, the CDR3 is TGTGCCAGCAGTGAATGGGGTGGGGGCTCGCTCGGGGAGCTGTTTTTT.

The gene calls are TRBV6-5 and TRBJ2-7; D is perhaps TRBD1 (6 bases). Trimming shortened V by 7 bases and J by 4 bases, and 11 bases separated the two germline ends. CDR1 is MNHEY and CDR2 is SVGAGI in the germline V gene. This CDR3 is 12 amino acids long. The CDR3 sequence: CASKGHWYEQYF. The CDR3 nucleotides read TGTGCCAGCAAGGGACACTGGTACGAGCAGTACTTC.

This clone appeared a single time. The chain employs TRBV6-4 and TRBJ1-2, with TRBD1 identical over 9 bases. CDR3 length: 13 amino acids. J lost 8 bases, V lost 4 bases, and 5 bases had no gene match. Germline V gene data show CDR1 as MRHNA and CDR2 as SNTAGT. The CDR3 reads CASSVTGGKGYTF. The CDR3 nucleotides read TGTGCCAGCAGTGTGACAGGGGGAAAAGGCTACACCTTC.

V usage is TRBV10-3 and J usage is TRBJ2-1, with 10 bases matching TRBD2. J lost 5 bases, V lost 10 bases, and 8 bases had no gene match. Looked up from germline, CDR1 is ENHRY and CDR2 is SYGVKD. CDR3 length: 14 amino acids. The CDR3 coding sequence is TGTGCCACAACACTAGCGGGGCTAAACAATGAGCAGTTCTTC. It codes for CATTLAGLNNEQFF.

This chain uses TRBV7-2 with TRBJ1-4, with a tentative D call TRBD1 (5 bases). Germline V CDR1 and CDR2: SGHTA, FQGNSA. The V gene lost 1 base and the J gene lost 3 bases, with 12 bases spanning the gap. The CDR3 consists of 16 residues. CDR3 sequence reads: CASSLDWGGANEKLFF. CDR3 bases: TGTGCCAGCAGCTTAGATTGGGGGGGGGCTAATGAAAAACTGTTTTTT.

The rearrangement joins TRBV11-2 to TRBJ2-7; D possibly corresponds to TRBD2 (5 bases). V lost 2 bases and J 0 bases, leaving 11 bases between the germline ends. The length of the CDR3 is 15 residues. Per the germline V gene, CDR1 is SGHAT and CDR2 is FQNNGV. CDR3 DNA: TGTGCCAGCAGCTTAATGCGAGGGTCCTCCTACGAGCAGTACTTC. This sequence encodes CASSLMRGSSYEQYF.

This chain's CDR3 is CSVPGQGGEQYF. Here the CDR3 DNA reads TGCAGCGTTCCGGGACAGGGGGGGGAGCAGTACTTC. The chain uses TRBV29-1 and TRBJ2-7, with TRBD1 matching over 11 bases. This CDR3 has 12 residues. The V and J ends lost 5 bases and 7 bases, in that order; junction bases with no gene match: 4. Per the germline V gene, CDR1 is SQVTM and CDR2 is ANQGSEA.

The chain recombines TRBV13 with TRBJ2-3; D remains ambiguous. CDR3 length: 17 residues. V dropped 2 bases and J dropped 0 bases, with 15 bases sitting between them. Germline V gene data show CDR1 as PRHDT and CDR2 as FYEKMQ (reference sequence). The CDR3 reads CASSLSFVTQSTDTQYF. CDR3 coding DNA: TGTGCCAGCAGCTTATCGTTTGTAACCCAGAGCACAGATACGCAGTATTTT.

The chain joins TRBV7-9 to TRBJ2-7, with TRBD1 matching over 8 bases. The CDR3 is made up of 15 amino acids. Germline CDR1 is SEHNR and CDR2 is FQNEAQ (reference sequence). J lost 2 bases, V lost 4 bases, and 7 bases had no gene match. The CDR3 region is CASSSTGTGAYEQYF. DNA for the CDR3: TGTGCCAGCAGCTCCACCGGGACAGGAGCCTACGAGCAGTACTTC.

The chain is built from TRBV18 and TRBJ1-1; 9 bases are a match to TRBD1. CDR3 length equals 14 residues. The V segment lost 6 bases and the J segment 7 bases; nucleotides outside the gene matches: 9. Germline V gene lookup returns CDR1 KGHSH and CDR2 LQKENI. The CDR3, as DNA: TGTGCCAGCTCTCTTACAGGGGGCTCGGATGAAGCTTTCTTT. It codes for CASSLTGGSDEAFF.

This clone occurred once. This chain links TRBV2 with TRBJ2-7, with D maybe TRBD1 (5 bases). This CDR3 contains 13 residues. CDR1 and CDR2 from the germline V gene are SNHLY and FYNNEI. Trimming pared 6 bases from V and 3 bases from J, leaving 12 bases between. In DNA form, the CDR3 reads TGTGCCAGCAGCGAGGACACTTACTACGAGCAGTACTTC. This gives the protein CASSEDTYYEQYF.

This chain links TRBV6-5 with TRBJ1-2; a possible D gene is TRBD1 (5 bases). The germline CDR1 and CDR2 sequences are MNHEY and SVGAGI. V lost 7 bases and J 1 base, leaving 10 bases between the germline ends. The CDR3 consists of 13 residues. CDR3 in amino acids: CASTWGLNYGYTF. Here the CDR3 DNA reads TGTGCCAGCACTTGGGGCCTTAACTATGGCTACACCTTC.

V gene TRBV2 combines with J gene TRBJ2-4, with a weak D call TRBD2 (6 bases). CDR1 is SNHLY and CDR2 is FYNNEI in the germline V gene. This CDR3 has 15 amino acids. Between the trimmed V and J ends, which lost 0 bases and 7 bases, there was a span of 13 bases. CDR3 sequence reads: CASSEALLARNIQYF. The DNA for the CDR3 is TGTGCCAGCAGTGAAGCTCTACTAGCTAGGAACATTCAGTACTTC.

The V gene is TRBV18, the J gene TRBJ2-5; a possible D gene is TRBD1 (6 bases). The length of the CDR3 is 13 residues. CDR1 is KGHSH, CDR2 LQKENI, per germline. V lost 4 bases and J 1 base, leaving 7 bases between the germline ends. The CDR3 loop reads CASSQGVQETQYF. In DNA, the CDR3 is TGTGCCAGCTCACAGGGGGTCCAAGAGACCCAGTACTTC.